The 7 T cell receptor beta chains reported below all come from one sample, sequenced in a study of blood T cells in healthy people across ages. A J-beta primer mix and a sample-barcoded 5' primer were used in a second PCR of about 7 to 12 cycles. TCRdb recomputed calls from the 5' RACE reads with MiXCR, one row per CDR3 protein. The sample shows 950,000 to 1,200,000 distinct CDR3 sequences, around two fifths of them seen only once. Material for sequencing was blood. The receptors derive from a man aged 18 to 29 in good health.

At least ten counts were recorded for this clonotype. This sequence joins TRBV10-3 and TRBJ2-3, with TRBD1 as a possible D gene (5 bases). V was pared by 4 bases and J by 2 bases, with 13 bases between. From germline, CDR1 is ENHRY and CDR2 SYGVKD. The CDR3 contains 15 residues. This chain's CDR3 is CAISVRSGATDTQYF. The DNA for the CDR3 is TGTGCCATCAGTGTTCGCAGTGGGGCCACAGATACGCAGTATTTT.

V and J are TRBV6-1 and TRBJ1-2; the D is unclear. The CDR3 runs 15 residues. The germline V gene has CDR1 MNHNS and CDR2 SASEGT. The V end lost 2 bases, the J end lost 7 bases, and 17 bases lay between the germline ends. CDR3 sequence (DNA): TGTGCCAGCAGTGAAAGGTCGAGGTATGGTGGTGGCTACACCTTC. This encodes CASSERSRYGGGYTF.

There are a few counts of this clonotype. The chain employs TRBV18 and TRBJ2-1, with 7 bases lining up with TRBD2. Looked up from germline, CDR1 is KGHSH and CDR2 is LQKENI. The CDR3 totals 14 residues. Germline trimming cut 4 bases from V and 8 bases from J; bases unmatched to any gene: 8. The CDR3 DNA reads TGTGCCAGCTCACGACTAGCAGATCCTCATGAGCAGTTCTTC. This gives the protein CASSRLADPHEQFF.

The sample holds a few counts of this clonotype. The chain recombines TRBV12-3 or TRBV12-4 with TRBJ1-2, with 8 bases fitting TRBD1. Losses at the gene ends were 1 base for V and 3 bases for J; bases not matched to a gene: 4. The CDR3 runs 15 residues. The CDR3 protein is CASSLGAGGHYGYTF. In DNA form, the CDR3 reads TGTGCCAGCAGTTTAGGGGCAGGGGGCCACTATGGCTACACCTTC.

Comment on this clonotype: A much bigger clone sits one base away, suggesting this may be a read error. V and J are TRBV29-1 and TRBJ2-3, with TRBD1 identical over 9 bases. The V gene's germline CDR1 is SQVTM and CDR2 ANQGSEA. This CDR3 has 14 amino acids. CDR3 nucleotides: TGCAGCGTTGAAGCTACAGGGGGCTCGGATATGCAGTATTTT. Amino acid sequence: CSVEATGGSDMQYF.

The gene calls are TRBV9 and TRBJ2-3; no definite D call. Trimming removed 3 bases from V and 3 bases from J, with 8 bases in between. Germline V gene sequence: CDR1 SGDLS, CDR2 YYNGEE. There are 13 residues in the CDR3. The CDR3 protein is CASSALNTDTQYF. In DNA form, the CDR3 reads TGTGCCAGCAGCGCCCTGAATACAGATACGCAGTATTTT.

This clonotype was picked up one time. This may be a read error, as it is one base from a much larger clone. The CDR3 DNA sequence: TGTGCCAGCAGCTGGTTGAGGTCCTACAATGAGCGGTTCTTC. This codes for CASSWLRSYNERFF. V and J are TRBV13 and TRBJ2-1; D is ambiguous. This CDR3 is built from 14 residues. The V gene's germline CDR1 is PRHDT and CDR2 FYEKMQ (reference sequence).